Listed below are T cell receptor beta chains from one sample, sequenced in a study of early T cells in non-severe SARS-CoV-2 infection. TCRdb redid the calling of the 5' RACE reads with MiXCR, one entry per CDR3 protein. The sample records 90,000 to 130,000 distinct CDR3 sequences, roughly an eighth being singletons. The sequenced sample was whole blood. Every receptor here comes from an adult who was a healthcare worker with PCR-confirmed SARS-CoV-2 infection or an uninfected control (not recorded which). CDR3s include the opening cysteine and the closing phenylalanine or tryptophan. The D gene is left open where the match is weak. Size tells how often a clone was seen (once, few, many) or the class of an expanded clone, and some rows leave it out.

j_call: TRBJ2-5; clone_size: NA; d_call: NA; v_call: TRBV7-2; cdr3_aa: CASRNGETQYF; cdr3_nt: TGTGCCAGCAGAAACGGAGAGACCCAGTACTTC
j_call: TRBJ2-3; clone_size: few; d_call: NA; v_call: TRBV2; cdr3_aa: CASSGQGSTDTQYF; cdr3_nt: TGTGCCAGCAGTGGCCAGGGTAGCACAGATACGCAGTATTTT
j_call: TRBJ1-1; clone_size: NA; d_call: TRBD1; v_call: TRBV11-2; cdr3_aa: CASSLTGVMNTEAFF; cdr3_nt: TGTGCCAGCAGCTTGACAGGGGTTATGAACACTGAAGCTTTCTTT
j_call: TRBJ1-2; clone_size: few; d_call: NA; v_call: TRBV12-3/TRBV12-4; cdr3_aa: CASSLAGTPKVYGYTF; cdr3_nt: TGTGCCAGCAGTTTAGCCGGTACCCCGAAGGTCTATGGCTACACCTTC
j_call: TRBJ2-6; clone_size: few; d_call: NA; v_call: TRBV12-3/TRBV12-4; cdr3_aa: CASNDKGSGANVLTF; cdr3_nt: TGTGCCAGCAATGACAAGGGCTCTGGGGCCAACGTCCTGACTTTC
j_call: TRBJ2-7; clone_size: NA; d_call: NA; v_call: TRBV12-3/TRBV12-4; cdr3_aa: CASSVTGTGSYEQYF; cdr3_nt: TGTGCCAGCAGTGTAACCGGGACGGGGTCCTACGAGCAGTACTTC
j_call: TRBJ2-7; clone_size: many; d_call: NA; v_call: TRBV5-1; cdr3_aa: CASSLEPYEQYF; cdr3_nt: TGCGCCAGCAGCTTGGAACCTTACGAGCAGTACTTC
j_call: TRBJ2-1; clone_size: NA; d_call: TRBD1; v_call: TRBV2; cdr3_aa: CASSEKQGIPYNEQFF; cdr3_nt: TGTGCCAGCAGTGAAAAACAGGGGATCCCCTACAATGAGCAGTTCTTC
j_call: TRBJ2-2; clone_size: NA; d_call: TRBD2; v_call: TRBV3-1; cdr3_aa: CASSQAGGSITGELFF; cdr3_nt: TGTGCCAGCAGCCAAGCCGGCGGGAGTATCACCGGGGAGCTGTTTTTT
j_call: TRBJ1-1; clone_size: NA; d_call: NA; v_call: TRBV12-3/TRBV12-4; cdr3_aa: CASSPSGMTEAFF; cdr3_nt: TGTGCCAGCAGTCCCTCGGGGATGACGGAAGCTTTCTTT
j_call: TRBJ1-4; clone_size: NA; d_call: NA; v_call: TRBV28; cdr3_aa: CASSPYREKLFF; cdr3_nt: TGTGCCAGCAGTCCCTACAGGGAGAAACTGTTTTTT
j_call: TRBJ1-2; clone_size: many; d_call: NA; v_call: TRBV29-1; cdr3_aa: CSVEGGVANYGYTF; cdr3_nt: TGCAGCGTTGAGGGAGGAGTCGCTAACTATGGCTACACCTTC
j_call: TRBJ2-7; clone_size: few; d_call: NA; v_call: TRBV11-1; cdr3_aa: CASSQLSYEQYF; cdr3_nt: TGTGCCAGCAGCCAGCTCTCCTACGAGCAGTACTTC
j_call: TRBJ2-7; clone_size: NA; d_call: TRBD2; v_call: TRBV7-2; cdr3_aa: CASSRGTSGTYEQYF; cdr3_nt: TGTGCCAGCAGCCGCGGGACTAGCGGGACCTACGAGCAGTACTTC
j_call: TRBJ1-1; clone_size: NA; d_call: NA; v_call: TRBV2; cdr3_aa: CASSVHIPRDTEAFF; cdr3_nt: TGTGCCAGCAGTGTGCATATACCCCGGGATACTGAAGCTTTCTTT
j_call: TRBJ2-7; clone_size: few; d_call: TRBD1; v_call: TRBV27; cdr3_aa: CASSFTGARIEQYF; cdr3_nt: TGTGCCAGCAGTTTTACAGGGGCGCGAATAGAGCAGTACTTC
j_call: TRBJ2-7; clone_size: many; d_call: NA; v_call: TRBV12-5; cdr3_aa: CASGFAGGEQYF; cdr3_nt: TGTGCTAGTGGTTTCGCTGGGGGAGAGCAGTACTTC
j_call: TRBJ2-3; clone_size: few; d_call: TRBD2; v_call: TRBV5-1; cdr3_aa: CASSLVRGGPTNTQYF; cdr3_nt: TGCGCCAGCAGCTTGGTACGGGGAGGGCCTACGAATACGCAGTATTTT
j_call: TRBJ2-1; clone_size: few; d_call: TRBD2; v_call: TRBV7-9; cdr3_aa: CASSSLTSVYNEQFF; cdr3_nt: TGTGCCAGCAGCTCACTAACTAGCGTATACAATGAGCAGTTCTTC
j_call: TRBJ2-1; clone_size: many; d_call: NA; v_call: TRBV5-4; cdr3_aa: CASSLDPGSYNEQFF; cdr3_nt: TGTGCCAGCAGCTTGGATCCGGGCTCCTACAATGAGCAGTTCTTC
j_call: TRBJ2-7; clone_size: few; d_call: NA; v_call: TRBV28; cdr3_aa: CASSSLGQNYEQYF; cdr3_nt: TGTGCCAGCAGTTCCCTCGGACAGAACTACGAGCAGTACTTC
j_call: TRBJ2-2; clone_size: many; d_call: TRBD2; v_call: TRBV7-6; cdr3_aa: CASSGIPSGGVTGELFF; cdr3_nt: TGTGCCAGCAGCGGCATCCCTAGCGGGGGGGTGACCGGGGAGCTGTTTTTT
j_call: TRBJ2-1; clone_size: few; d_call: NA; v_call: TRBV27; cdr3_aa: CASRIDRRPYNEQFF; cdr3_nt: TGTGCCAGCAGAATTGACAGGAGACCATACAATGAGCAGTTCTTC
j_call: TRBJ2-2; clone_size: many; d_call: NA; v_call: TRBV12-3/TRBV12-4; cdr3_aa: CASSSQPSGAGELFF; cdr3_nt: TGTGCCAGCAGTTCGCAGCCCTCGGGGGCCGGGGAGCTGTTTTTT
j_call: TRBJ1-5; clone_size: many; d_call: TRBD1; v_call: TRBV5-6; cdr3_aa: CASSWGQDNQPQHF; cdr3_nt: TGTGCCAGCAGCTGGGGACAGGATAATCAGCCCCAGCATTTT
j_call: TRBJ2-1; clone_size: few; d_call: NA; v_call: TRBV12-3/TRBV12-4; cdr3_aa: CASRGQKLYNEQFF; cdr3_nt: TGTGCCAGCCGCGGCCAGAAACTCTACAATGAGCAGTTCTTC
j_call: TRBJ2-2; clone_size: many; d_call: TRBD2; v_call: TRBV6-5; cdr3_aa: CASSRPAGAGELFF; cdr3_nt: TGTGCCAGCAGCCGACCTGCGGGGGCCGGGGAGCTGTTTTTT
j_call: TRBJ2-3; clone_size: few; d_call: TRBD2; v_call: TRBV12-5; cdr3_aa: CASGMGLAGGTQYF; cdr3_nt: TGTGCTAGTGGTATGGGACTAGCGGGAGGAACGCAGTATTTT
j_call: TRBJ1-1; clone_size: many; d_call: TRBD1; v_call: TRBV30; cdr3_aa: CAWSSRDSRRDTEAFF; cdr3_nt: TGTGCCTGGTCTAGCCGGGACAGCAGAAGGGACACTGAAGCTTTCTTT
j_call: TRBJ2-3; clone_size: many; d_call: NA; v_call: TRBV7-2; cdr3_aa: CASSLEKGAQYF; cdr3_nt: TGTGCCAGCAGCTTAGAAAAGGGTGCGCAGTATTTT
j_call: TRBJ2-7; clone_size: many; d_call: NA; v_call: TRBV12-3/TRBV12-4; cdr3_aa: CASRLQWGEQYF; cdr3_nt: TGTGCCAGCAGGCTGCAGTGGGGCGAGCAGTACTTC
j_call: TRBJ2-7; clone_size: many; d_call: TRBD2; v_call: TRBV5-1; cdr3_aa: CASSFGASGGRYEQYF; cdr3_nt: TGCGCCAGCAGCTTCGGGGCTAGCGGGGGAAGGTACGAGCAGTACTTC
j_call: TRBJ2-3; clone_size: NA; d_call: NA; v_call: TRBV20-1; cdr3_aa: CSAPGEGPSTDTQYF; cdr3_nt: TGCAGTGCCCCCGGCGAAGGACCTAGCACAGATACGCAGTATTTT
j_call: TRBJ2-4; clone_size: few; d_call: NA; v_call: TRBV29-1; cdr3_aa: CSVETNRVSNIQYF; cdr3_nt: TGCAGCGTTGAAACTAACAGGGTATCGAACATTCAGTACTTC
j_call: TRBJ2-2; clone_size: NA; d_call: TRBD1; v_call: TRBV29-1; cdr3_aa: CSVATGPGELFF; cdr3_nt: TGCAGCGTCGCGACAGGGCCCGGGGAGCTGTTTTTT
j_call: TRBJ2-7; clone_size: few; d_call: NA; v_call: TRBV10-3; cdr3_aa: CAIGTRSYEQYF; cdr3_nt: TGTGCCATCGGGACGCGGTCTTACGAGCAGTACTTC
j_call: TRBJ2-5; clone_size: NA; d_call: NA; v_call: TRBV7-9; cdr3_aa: CASSLGRPYQETQYF; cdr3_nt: TGTGCCAGCAGCTTAGGCCGCCCGTACCAAGAGACCCAGTACTTC
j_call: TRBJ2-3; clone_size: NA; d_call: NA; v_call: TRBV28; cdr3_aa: CASRTVQDTQYF; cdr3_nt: TGTGCCAGCAGGACCGTACAGGATACGCAGTATTTT
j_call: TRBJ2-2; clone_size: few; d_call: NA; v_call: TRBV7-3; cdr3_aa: CASSTGTSNTGELFF; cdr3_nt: TGTGCCAGCAGCACCGGGACTTCGAACACCGGGGAGCTGTTTTTT
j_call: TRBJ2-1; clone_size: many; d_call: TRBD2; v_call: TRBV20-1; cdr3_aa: CSARPGLAGNNEQFF; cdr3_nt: TGCAGTGCAAGACCGGGACTAGCGGGAAACAATGAGCAGTTCTTC
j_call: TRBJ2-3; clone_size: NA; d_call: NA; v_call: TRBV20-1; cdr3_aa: CSAFPGATDTQYF; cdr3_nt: TGCAGTGCTTTTCCGGGGGCCACAGATACGCAGTATTTT
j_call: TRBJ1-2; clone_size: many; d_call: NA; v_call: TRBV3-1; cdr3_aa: CASSLRTGRGGGYTF; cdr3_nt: TGTGCCAGCAGCCTAAGAACCGGCAGGGGTGGTGGCTACACCTTC
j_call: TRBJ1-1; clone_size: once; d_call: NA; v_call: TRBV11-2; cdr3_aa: CASSEESGRTEAFF; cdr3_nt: TGTGCCAGCAGCGAAGAGAGTGGTCGCACTGAAGCTTTCTTT
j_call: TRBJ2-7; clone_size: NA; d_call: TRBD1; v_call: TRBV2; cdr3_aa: CASSATGTGTYEQYF; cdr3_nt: TGTGCCAGCAGCGCCACCGGGACAGGGACCTACGAGCAGTACTTC
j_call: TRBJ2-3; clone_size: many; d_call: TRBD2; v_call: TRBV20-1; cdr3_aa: CSARLGTSGKDTQYF; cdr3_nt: TGCAGTGCTCGACTTGGGACTAGCGGGAAGGATACGCAGTATTTT
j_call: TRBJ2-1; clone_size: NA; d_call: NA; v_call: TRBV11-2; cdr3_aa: CASSLTDWKDRPTNEQFF; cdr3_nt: TGTGCCAGCAGCTTAACGGACTGGAAGGACCGACCGACGAATGAGCAGTTCTTC
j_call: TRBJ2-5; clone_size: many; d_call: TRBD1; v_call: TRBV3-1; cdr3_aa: CASRATGVETQYF; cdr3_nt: TGTGCCAGCAGAGCTACAGGGGTCGAGACCCAGTACTTC
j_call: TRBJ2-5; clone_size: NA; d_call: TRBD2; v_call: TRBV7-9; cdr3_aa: CASSSQTSGVQETQYF; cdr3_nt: TGTGCCAGCAGCTCCCAGACTAGCGGGGTCCAAGAGACCCAGTACTTC
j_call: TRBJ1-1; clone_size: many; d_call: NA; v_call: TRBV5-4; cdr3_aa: CASSLRGKNTEAFF; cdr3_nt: TGTGCCAGCAGCTTGCGGGGGAAGAACACTGAAGCTTTCTTT
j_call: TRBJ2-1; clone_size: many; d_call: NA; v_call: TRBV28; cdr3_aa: CASSLWTLGDHEQFF; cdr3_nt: TGTGCCAGCAGTTTATGGACCCTGGGGGACCATGAGCAGTTCTTC